Reported below is one TCR beta chain. Its cognate antigen is unknown. This entry belongs to a study of cytomegalovirus exposure and HLA in healthy donors. General study findings and limits: CMV serostatus was the only recorded immune exposure for donors. There were reportedly fewer N-insertions in an Asian-associated ancestry cluster than the approximately 670-donor mean, in a later analysis.

The CDR3 sequence is 14 residues long. CDR1 MNHEY and CDR2 SMNVEV come from the germline V gene (reference sequence). Trimming removed 3 bases from V and 0 bases from J, with 7 bases in between. PCR was performed using 60 Vbeta and 13 Jbeta primers. This table comes from immunoSEQ multiplex PCR, and its TCRdb copy is limited to in-frame clones, with some not included. Here the sample spans 110,000 or so clones, 67% being singletons. The chain uses TRBV27 and TRBJ2-3; no reliable D call. Sequencing was performed on PBMCs. The source is a man younger than 35 in good health and CMV-seropositive. CDR3 nucleotides: TGTGCCAGCAGTTTTTCGACAAGCACAGATACGCAGTATTTT. Its translation: CASSFSTSTDTQYF.